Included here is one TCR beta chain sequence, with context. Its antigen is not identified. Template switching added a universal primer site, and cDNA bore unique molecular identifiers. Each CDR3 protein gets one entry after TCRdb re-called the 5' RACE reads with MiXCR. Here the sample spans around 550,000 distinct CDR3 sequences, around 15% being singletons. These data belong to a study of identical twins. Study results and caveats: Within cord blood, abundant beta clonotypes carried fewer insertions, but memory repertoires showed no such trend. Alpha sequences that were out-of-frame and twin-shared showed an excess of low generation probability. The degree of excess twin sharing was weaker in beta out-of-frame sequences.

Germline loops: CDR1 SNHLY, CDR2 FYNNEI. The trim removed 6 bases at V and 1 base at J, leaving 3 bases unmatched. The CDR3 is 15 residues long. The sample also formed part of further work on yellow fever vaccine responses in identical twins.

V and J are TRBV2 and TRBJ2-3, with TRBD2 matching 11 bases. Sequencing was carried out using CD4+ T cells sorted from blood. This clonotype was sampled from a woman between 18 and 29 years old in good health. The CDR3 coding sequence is TGTGCCAGCAGGGCACTAGCGGGAGGCACAGATACGCAGTATTTT. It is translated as CASRALAGGTDTQYF.